A selection of T cell receptor beta chains follows, all from one sample in a study of graft-versus-host responses after intestinal transplantation. TCRdb's table, derived via immunoSEQ multiplex PCR, lists solely in-frame clones and lacks some. This sample has tens of thousands of clones, with roughly 90% found just once. The source material was bone marrow, sampled roughly 780 days after intestinal transplantation. These receptors were taken from a human patient who received an intestinal transplant, so some T cells may come from the graft donor. Both conserved end residues are part of each CDR3. The D gene is left open where the match is weak. Not every row has a clone size; where given, it reads once, few, many or a size class.

TRBV4-2,.,TRBD2,TRBJ2-3,CASSQAGGPTDTQYF,TGTGCCAGCAGCCAAGCGGGGGGGCCCACAGATACGCAGTATTTT
TRBV12-5,.,.,TRBJ2-7,CASGGDDYEQYF,TGTGCTAGTGGGGGGGACGACTACGAGCAGTACTTC
TRBV5-1,.,TRBD2,TRBJ2-7,CASSLRTSGSPIPYEQYF,TGCGCCAGCAGCTTACGGACTAGCGGAAGCCCCATACCCTACGAGCAGTACTTC
TRBV14,few,.,TRBJ1-5,CASSQDVTQPQHF,TGTGCCAGCAGCCAAGACGTGACTCAGCCCCAGCATTTT
TRBV9,.,.,TRBJ1-1,CASSVAPVDTEAFF,TGTGCCAGCAGCGTAGCTCCAGTGGACACTGAAGCTTTCTTT
TRBV7-2,once,.,TRBJ2-5,CASSSRWTSQGGAQYF,TGTGCCAGCAGCAGTCGTTGGACATCCCAGGGTGGAGCCCAGTACTTC
TRBV29-1,.,TRBD2,TRBJ2-5,CSVDAGVGQETQYF,TGCAGCGTTGACGCGGGAGTTGGCCAAGAGACCCAGTACTTC
TRBV6-1,.,TRBD1,TRBJ1-1,CASSRGQGAPEAFF,TGTGCCAGCAGCCGAGGACAGGGGGCCCCTGAAGCTTTCTTT
TRBV7-3,.,TRBD1,TRBJ2-3,CASSLLGQDTDTQYF,TGTGCCAGCAGCTTGCTCGGACAGGACACAGATACGCAGTATTTT
TRBV6-5,.,TRBD1,TRBJ2-7,CASSYSRDRGTDEQYF,TGTGCCAGCAGTTACTCCCGGGACAGGGGAACGGACGAGCAGTACTTC
TRBV6-5,few,.,TRBJ1-6,CASSREGGSPLHF,TGTGCCAGCAGCCGCGAGGGCGGGTCACCCCTCCACTTT
TRBV29-1,.,.,TRBJ1-1,CSVAGTQHTEAFF,TGCAGCGTCGCCGGGACACAACACACTGAAGCTTTCTTT
TRBV28,.,TRBD1,TRBJ1-1,CASSQPTGGDTEAFF,TGTGCCAGCAGTCAACCGACAGGGGGGGACACTGAAGCTTTCTTT
TRBV27,.,.,TRBJ1-5,CADLESNQPQHF,TGTGCCGATTTGGAGAGCAATCAGCCCCAGCATTTT
TRBV15,.,TRBD2,TRBJ2-3,CATSRTPWAGRDVEDTQYF,TGTGCCACCAGCAGAACTCCCTGGGCAGGGAGGGATGTAGAAGATACGCAGTATTTT
TRBV6-6,.,.,TRBJ1-2,CASSYSAANYGYTF,TGTGCCAGCAGTTACTCGGCGGCGAACTATGGCTACACCTTC
TRBV4-1,.,.,TRBJ1-1,CASSQDIVTVTEAFF,TGCGCCAGCAGCCAAGATATAGTCACCGTCACTGAAGCTTTCTTT
TRBV5-1,.,.,TRBJ1-2,CASSLRSGDLNYGYTF,TGCGCCAGCAGCTTGAGGTCAGGGGACCTTAACTATGGCTACACCTTC
TRBV6-5,.,.,TRBJ2-3,CASSYSGGMTDTQYF,TGTGCCAGCAGTTACTCGGGGGGAATGACAGATACGCAGTATTTT
TRBV19,.,.,TRBJ1-3,CASSLDSNSGNTIYF,TGTGCCAGTAGCCTCGACAGCAACTCTGGAAACACCATATATTTT
TRBV18,.,.,TRBJ1-1,CASSPPGDTEAFF,TGTGCCAGCTCACCCCCCGGGGATACTGAAGCTTTCTTT
TRBV11-3,.,.,TRBJ2-2,CASSLYSGELFF,TGTGCCAGCAGCTTATATTCCGGGGAGCTGTTTTTT
TRBV9,few,.,TRBJ1-2,CASSVVEGGYGYTF,TGTGCCAGCAGCGTAGTCGAGGGAGGCTATGGCTACACCTTC
TRBV2,.,.,TRBJ2-3,CATDSVMRDTQYF,TGTGCCACCGACTCCGTAATGAGAGATACGCAGTATTTT
TRBV5-1,.,TRBD1,TRBJ2-5,CASLNVGQGDRTQYF,TGCGCCAGCCTTAATGTAGGACAGGGAGACAGGACCCAGTACTTC
TRBV6-5,.,.,TRBJ2-5,CASSRGTVKETQYF,TGTGCCAGCAGCCGGGGGACAGTTAAAGAGACCCAGTACTTC
TRBV4-1,once,TRBD1,TRBJ2-1,CASSQVGQEGNREQFF,TGCGCCAGCAGCCAAGTAGGACAGGAAGGAAATCGTGAGCAGTTCTTC
TRBV28,.,.,TRBJ2-5,CASSGLRRLWEQYF,TGTGCCAGCAGCGGGCTGCGGCGTCTTTGGGAGCAGTACTTC
TRBV5-6,.,TRBD2,TRBJ2-1,CASSPVAGGPYNEQFF,TGTGCCAGCAGCCCCGTCGCGGGAGGACCCTACAATGAGCAGTTCTTC
TRBV5-4,.,TRBD2,TRBJ2-7,CASSYTGGDYEQYF,TGTGCCAGCAGCTACACGGGGGGGGACTACGAGCAGTACTTC
TRBV7-9,once,TRBD2,TRBJ2-3,CASSLRLAYTDTQYF,TGTGCCAGCAGCTTACGACTAGCATACACAGATACGCAGTATTTT
TRBV6-1,.,.,TRBJ2-7,CASSIDKGVSYEQYF,TGTGCCAGCAGTATAGACAAGGGGGTCTCCTACGAGCAGTACTTC
TRBV5-1,.,.,TRBJ1-4,CASSLDGATNEKLFF,TGCGCCAGCAGCTTGGACGGTGCAACTAATGAAAAACTGTTTTTT
TRBV5-4,.,TRBD1,TRBJ1-2,CASRDPTGKNYGYTF,TGTGCCAGCAGAGACCCGACAGGGAAAAACTATGGCTACACCTTC
TRBV6-1,once,TRBD2,TRBJ2-1,CASWTLAGVYNEQFF,TGTGCCAGTTGGACTCTAGCGGGTGTCTACAATGAGCAGTTCTTC
TRBV6-1,.,TRBD1,TRBJ2-7,CASSLGQLYEQYF,TGTGCCAGCAGTCTGGGACAGCTCTACGAGCAGTACTTC
TRBV28,.,TRBD2,TRBJ2-2,CASSNRGLAVNTGELFF,TGTGCCAGCAGCAACCGGGGACTAGCGGTTAACACCGGGGAGCTGTTTTTT
TRBV6-6,.,.,TRBJ2-5,CASSQAGGSGETQYF,TGTGCCAGCAGCCAGGCGGGCGGCTCTGGGGAGACCCAGTACTTC
TRBV9,.,.,TRBJ2-2,CASSVVPTGELFF,TGTGCCAGCAGCGTAGTCCCCACCGGGGAGCTGTTTTTT
TRBV2,.,TRBD2,TRBJ2-1,CASRLAEYNEQFF,TGTGCCTCAAGACTAGCGGAGTACAATGAGCAGTTCTTC
TRBV29-1,.,.,TRBJ1-2,CSAVNGNYGYTF,TGCAGCGCGGTCAACGGGAACTATGGCTACACCTTC
TRBV10-3,.,TRBD2,TRBJ2-1,CATTTSGRAYNEQFF,TGTGCCACAACGACTAGCGGGAGGGCCTACAATGAGCAGTTCTTC
TRBV11-2,.,.,TRBJ2-1,CASSLKSGNEQFF,TGTGCCAGCAGCTTGAAATCCGGCAATGAGCAGTTCTTC
TRBV5-1,.,TRBD1,TRBJ2-7,CASSWTGAYEQYF,TGCGCCAGCAGTTGGACAGGGGCCTACGAGCAGTACTTC
TRBV29-1,.,TRBD2,TRBJ2-4,CSVVSGSIGNIQYF,TGCAGCGTCGTTAGCGGGAGTATTGGAAACATTCAGTACTTC
TRBV4-1,.,.,TRBJ2-5,CASSQAQYGEETQYF,TGCGCCAGCAGCCAAGCCCAGTATGGAGAAGAGACCCAGTACTTC